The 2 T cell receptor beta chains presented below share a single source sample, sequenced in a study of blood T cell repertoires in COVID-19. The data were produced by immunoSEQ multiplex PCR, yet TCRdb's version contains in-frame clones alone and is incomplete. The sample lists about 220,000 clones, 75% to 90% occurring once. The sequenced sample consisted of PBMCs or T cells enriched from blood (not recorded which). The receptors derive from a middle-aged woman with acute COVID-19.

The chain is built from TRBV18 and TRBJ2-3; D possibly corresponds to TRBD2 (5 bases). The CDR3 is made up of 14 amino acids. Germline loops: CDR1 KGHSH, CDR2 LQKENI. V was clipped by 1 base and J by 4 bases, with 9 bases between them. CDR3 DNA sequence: TGTGCCAGCTCACCACGACGGGGAGCAGATACGCAGTATTTT. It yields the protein CASSPRRGADTQYF.

For the CDR3, the DNA is TGTGCCAGCAGCTTCGGTGGGGAGGGGAGCACTGAAGCTTTCTTT. Residues: CASSFGGEGSTEAFF. J is TRBJ1-1 and V is TRBV5-4; D is perhaps TRBD1 (5 bases). Germline V gene data show CDR1 as SGHNT and CDR2 as YYREEE (reference sequence). V was clipped by 2 bases and J by 4 bases, with 15 bases between them. This CDR3 spans 15 amino acids.